This TCR beta chain was documented in a study of human T cells and chemical hapten exposure. About the study: There were per-sample TCR yield variations, arising mainly from small pooled library volume differences. Study results and caveats: There were significantly more large CDR3 similarity clusters among expanded TCRs than among controls.

As to this clonotype: Its antigen is not known.

Individual cDNA molecules (in the library) carried attached unique molecular identifiers. TCRdb ran MiXCR on the RACE reads and lists one entry per CDR3 protein. The table records roughly 380,000 distinct CDR3 sequences, more than 5% of them present only once. Time point specified: patch test 2, 6 weeks after DPC sensitization. The treatment here: therapeutic diphenylcyclopropenone sensitization with weekly scalp DPC. Phlebotomy was performed prior to application of every patch test. V was pared by 1 base and J by 0 bases, with 14 bases of the junction left unmatched. This CDR3 region has 20 residues. The germline V gene has CDR1 MGHRA and CDR2 YSYEKL.

Specimen: whole blood, collected in connection with sensitization to the hapten diphenylcyclopropenone (DPC). This receptor was taken from a young woman with alopecia areata. Some clones in this sample may be carry-over from other donors' samples. The chain couples TRBV4-1 to TRBJ2-5; 10 bases are a match to TRBD2. DNA for the CDR3: TGCGCCAGCAGCCAAGCAGGGGAGCGGGGGGGCGACCCCTACCAAGAGACCCAGTACTTC. Translating it yields CASSQAGERGGDPYQETQYF.